The 12 T cell receptor beta chains given below trace back to one sample, sequenced in a study of regulatory T cells in long-lasting Graves disease. According to the study, TCR beta libraries were built with iRepertoire HTBI primers and CDR3-region Arm-PCR. In TCRdb, the multiplex PCR reads were re-called with MiXCR into one record per CDR3 protein. This table holds approximately 400,000 distinct CDR3 sequences, about 25% found once. Time point described: persistent/refractory GD, antithyroid drugs over 5 years with positive TRAb. PBMC RNA was the source of the TCR library. The material was peripheral blood mononuclear cells (PBMCs), obtained when the disease was refractory, from a patient treated with antithyroid drugs. Every receptor here comes from a female donor with Graves disease.

The chain recombines TRBV28 with TRBJ2-7; no firm D call. CDR3 length: 14 amino acids. CDR1 MDHEN and CDR2 SYDVKM come from the germline V gene. Trimming removed 6 bases at V and 6 bases at J, with 18 bases between. The DNA for the CDR3 is TGTGCCAGCAGACCGACCGGGCCTCGCTCCGAGCAGTACTTC. Translation gives CASRPTGPRSEQYF.

This clonotype was detected only a few times. A much more abundant neighbour one base away suggests this may be a read error. The chain joins TRBV28 to TRBJ2-7; the D is unclear. The CDR3 has 11 residues. V was pared by 6 bases and J by 2 bases, with 5 bases between. Germline CDR1 is MDHEN and CDR2 is SYDVKM. CDR3 DNA: TGTGCCAGCAGCCACGCCTACGAGCAGTACTTC. Protein product: CASSHAYEQYF.

The chain recombines TRBV11-2 with TRBJ2-5; a possible D gene is TRBD2 (6 bases). V dropped 1 base and J dropped 5 bases, with 14 bases sitting between them. CDR1 and CDR2 (germline): SGHAT, FQNNGV. The CDR3 loop spans 15 amino acids. This CDR3 reads CASSLGAGLLETQYF. CDR3 DNA: TGTGCCAGCAGCTTAGGGGCGGGGCTATTGGAGACCCAGTACTTC.

This chain uses TRBV6-2 or TRBV6-3 with TRBJ1-2; weak D call: TRBD1 (5 bases). The CDR3 contains 14 residues. The germline gives CDR1 MNHEY, CDR2 SVGEGT. V gave up 10 bases and J gave up 7 bases, with 22 bases separating them. The CDR3 is CAILQTGGKRGYTF. The DNA of the CDR3 is TGTGCCATCCTCCAGACCGGGGGGAAGCGTGGCTACACCTTC.

This clonotype was found many times. The chain uses TRBV28 and TRBJ2-4, with a possible D match to TRBD2 (5 bases). Germline CDR1 is MDHEN and CDR2 is SYDVKM. The length of the CDR3 is 16 residues. V lost 3 bases to trimming and J lost 9 bases, with 21 bases between them. CDR3 bases: TGTGCCAGCAGTTTGAAAATATTCGCGGACGGAGGCATTCAGTACTTC. Translation gives CASSLKIFADGGIQYF.

This chain uses TRBV3-1 with TRBJ1-5; maybe TRBD1 (6 bases). The CDR3 length is 16 residues. V was pared by 2 bases and J by 3 bases, with 14 bases between. The germline gives CDR1 LGHDT, CDR2 YNNKEL (reference sequence). CDR3 DNA: TGTGCCAGCAGCCAATGGGGCAGGGGCGACAATCAGCCCCAGCATTTT. Translation: CASSQWGRGDNQPQHF.

This clonotype was counted only a few times. The chain couples TRBV7-8 to TRBJ2-7, with 11 bases fitting TRBD2. Per germline, CDR1 SGHVS and CDR2 FQNEAQ. V trimming: 5 bases; J trimming: 6 bases; junction bases outside the gene matches: 15. The CDR3 is made up of 17 amino acids. The CDR3 protein is CASSPGGSGRARGEQYF. As DNA, the CDR3 is TGTGCCAGCAGCCCCGGTGGTAGCGGGAGGGCCCGGGGCGAGCAGTACTTC. Full variable domain (remainder filled in from reference TRBV7-8 and TRBJ2-7): GAGVSQSPRYKVAKRGQDVALRCDPISGHVSLFWYQQALGQGPEFLTYFQNEAQLDKSGLPSDRFFAERPEGSVSTLKIQRTQQEDSAVYLCASSPGGSGRARGEQYFGPGTRLTVT.

This clonotype was counted between two and nine times. The rearrangement uses TRBV20-1 and TRBJ2-7; D call uncertain. V was clipped by 1 base and J by 5 bases, with 15 bases between them. CDR1 and CDR2 from the germline V gene are DFQATT and SNEGSKA (reference sequence). CDR3 size: 14 residues. The CDR3 nucleotides are TGCAGTGCTAGAGTCAGCCCCTTACGTCACGAGCAGTACTTC. It codes for CSARVSPLRHEQYF.

This clonotype was detected once. V gene TRBV5-6 combines with J gene TRBJ2-1; D might be TRBD2 (6 bases). The CDR3 runs to 12 residues. From germline, CDR1 is SGHDT and CDR2 YYEEEE. V lost 0 bases to trimming and J lost 15 bases, with 13 bases between them. This chain's CDR3 is CASSLGALAPFF. CDR3 bases: TGTGCCAGCAGCTTGGGGGCCCTAGCGCCGTTCTTC.

The gene calls are TRBV6-1 and TRBJ2-5; D gene ambiguous. The CDR3 consists of 15 residues. Trimming took off 0 bases at V and 5 bases at J, with 13 bases between the two ends. CDR1 MNHNS and CDR2 SASEGT come from the germline V gene. CDR3 nucleotide sequence: TGTGCCAGCAGTGAAGCCGGGTCTCAATCGGAGACCCAGTACTTC. This codes for CASSEAGSQSETQYF.

This clonotype has a count of ten or more. The V and J genes are TRBV5-1 and TRBJ1-5; the D is unclear. Germline V gene sequence: CDR1 SGHRS, CDR2 YFSETQ. The CDR3 runs 15 residues. The V end lost 0 bases, the J end lost 3 bases, and 10 bases lay between the germline ends. Here the CDR3 reads CASSLESGNNQPQHF. Written as DNA, the CDR3 is TGCGCCAGCAGCTTGGAGAGTGGCAACAATCAGCCCCAGCATTTT. The full variable domain, rest sourced from reference TRBV5-1 and TRBJ1-5, is KAGVTQTPRYLIKTRGQQVTLSCSPISGHRSVSWYQQTPGQGLQFLFEYFSETQRNKGNFPGRFSGRQFSNSRSEMNVSTLELGDSALYLCASSLESGNNQPQHFGDGTRLSIL.

The chain combines TRBV5-1 with TRBJ1-5, with 8 nucleotides matching TRBD1. The CDR3 has 16 residues. CDR1 and CDR2 (germline): SGHRS, YFSETQ. V lost 4 bases to trimming and J lost 3 bases; unmatched junction nucleotides: 9. CDR3 sequence: CASSRDGQGNNQPQHF. CDR3 nucleotide sequence: TGCGCCAGCAGCCGAGATGGACAGGGTAACAATCAGCCCCAGCATTTT.